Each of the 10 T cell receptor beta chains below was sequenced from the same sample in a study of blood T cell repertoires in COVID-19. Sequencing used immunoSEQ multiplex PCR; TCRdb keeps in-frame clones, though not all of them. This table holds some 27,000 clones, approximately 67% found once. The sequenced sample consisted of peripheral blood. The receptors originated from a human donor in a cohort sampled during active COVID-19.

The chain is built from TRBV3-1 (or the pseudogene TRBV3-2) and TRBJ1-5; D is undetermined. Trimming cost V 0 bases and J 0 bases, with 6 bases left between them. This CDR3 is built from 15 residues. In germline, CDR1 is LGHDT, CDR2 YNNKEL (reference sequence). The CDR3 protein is CASSQDGNSNQPQHF. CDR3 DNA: TGTGCCAGCAGCCAAGACGGGAATAGCAATCAGCCCCAGCATTTT.

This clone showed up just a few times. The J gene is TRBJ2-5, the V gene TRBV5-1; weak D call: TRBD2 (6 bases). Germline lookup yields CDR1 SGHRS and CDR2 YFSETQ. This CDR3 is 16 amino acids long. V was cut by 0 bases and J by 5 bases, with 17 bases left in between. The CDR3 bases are TGCGCCAGCAGCTTGGGGGATACTAGGGACTGGGAGACCCAGTACTTC. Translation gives CASSLGDTRDWETQYF.

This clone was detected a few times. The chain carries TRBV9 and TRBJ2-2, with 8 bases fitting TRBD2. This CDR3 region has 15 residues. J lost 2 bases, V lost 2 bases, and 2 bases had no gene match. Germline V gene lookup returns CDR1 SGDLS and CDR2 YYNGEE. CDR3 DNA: TGTGCCAGCAGCGTCGGACTAGCAAACACCGGGGAGCTGTTTTTT. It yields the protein CASSVGLANTGELFF.

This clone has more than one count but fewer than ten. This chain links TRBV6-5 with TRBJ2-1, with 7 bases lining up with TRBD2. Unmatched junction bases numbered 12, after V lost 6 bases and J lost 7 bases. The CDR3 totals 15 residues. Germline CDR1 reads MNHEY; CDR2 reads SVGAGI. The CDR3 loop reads CASRATGGGYNEQFF. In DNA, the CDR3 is TGTGCCAGCAGAGCGACGGGGGGTGGATATAATGAGCAGTTCTTC.

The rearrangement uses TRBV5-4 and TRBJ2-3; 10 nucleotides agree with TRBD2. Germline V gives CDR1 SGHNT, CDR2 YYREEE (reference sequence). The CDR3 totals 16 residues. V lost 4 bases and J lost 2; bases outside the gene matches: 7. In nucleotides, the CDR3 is TGTGCCAGCAGCGAGACTAGCGGGCGATACACAGATACGCAGTATTTT. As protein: CASSETSGRYTDTQYF.

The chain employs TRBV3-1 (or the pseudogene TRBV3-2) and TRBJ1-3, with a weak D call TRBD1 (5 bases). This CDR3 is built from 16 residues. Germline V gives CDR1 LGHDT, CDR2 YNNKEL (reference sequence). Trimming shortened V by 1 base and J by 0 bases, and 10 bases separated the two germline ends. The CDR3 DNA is TGTGCCAGCAGCCAAGGGGGCAGGAGCTCTGGAAACACCATATATTTT. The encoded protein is CASSQGGRSSGNTIYF.

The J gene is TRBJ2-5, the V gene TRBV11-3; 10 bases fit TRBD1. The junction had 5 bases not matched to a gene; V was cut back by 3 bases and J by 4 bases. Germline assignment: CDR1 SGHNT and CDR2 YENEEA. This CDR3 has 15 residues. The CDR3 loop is CASSFRRDRGETQYF. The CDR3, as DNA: TGTGCCAGCAGCTTCCGAAGGGACAGGGGAGAGACCCAGTACTTC.

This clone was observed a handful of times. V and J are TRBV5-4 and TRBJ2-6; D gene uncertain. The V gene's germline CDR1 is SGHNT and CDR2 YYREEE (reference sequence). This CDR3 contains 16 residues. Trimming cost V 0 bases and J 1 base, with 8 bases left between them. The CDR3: CASSLAGSSGANVLTF. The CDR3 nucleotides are TGTGCCAGCAGCTTGGCAGGCAGTTCTGGGGCCAACGTCCTGACTTTC.

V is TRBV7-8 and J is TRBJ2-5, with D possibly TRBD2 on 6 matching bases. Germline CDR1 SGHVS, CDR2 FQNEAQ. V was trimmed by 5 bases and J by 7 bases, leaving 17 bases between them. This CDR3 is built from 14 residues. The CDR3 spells CASSVDRELGTQYF. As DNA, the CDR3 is TGTGCCAGCAGCGTCGACCGGGAGCTCGGGACCCAGTACTTC.

CDR3 protein: CASSLEGGGDQPQHF. DNA of the CDR3: TGTGCCAGCAGCTTAGAAGGTGGGGGGGATCAGCCCCAGCATTTT. The chain is built from TRBV11-2 and TRBJ1-5, with D maybe TRBD1 (5 bases). The CDR3 runs to 15 residues. Trimming took off 0 bases at V and 5 bases at J, with 11 bases between the two ends. CDR1 is SGHAT, CDR2 FQNNGV, per germline.